This T cell receptor (beta chain) was found in a study of blood T cells in healthy people across ages. The germline V gene encodes CDR1 DFQATT and CDR2 SNEGSKA (reference sequence). V lost 0 bases and J lost 3; bases outside the gene matches: 9. The CDR3 is made up of 16 amino acids. Primers used in a second PCR of about 7 to 12 cycles were a sample-barcoded 5' primer and a J-beta primer mix. TCRdb reanalysed the 5' RACE reads using MiXCR and keeps one entry per CDR3 protein. This sample carries 760,000 or so distinct CDR3 sequences, 25% of them seen once, and the ten largest clones take under 9.5%. These same records also appear under a second study, on T cells of mothers and their children. That study reports: Second-PCR amplification with M1S added sample barcodes and 2-4 random nucleotides. In both related and unrelated pairs, TCR recombination output is shaped similarly by thymic selection. There were no persistent microchimeric T cell clones detected.

The TCR was taken from a boy younger than 18 in good health. The V gene is TRBV20-1, the J gene TRBJ1-2; TRBD1 aligns across 8 bases. Sequencing was done on a sample of blood. For the CDR3, the DNA is TGCAGTGCTAGAGATCTGCTGACAGGGGCGGACTATGGCTACACCTTC. Translating gives CSARDLLTGADYGYTF.